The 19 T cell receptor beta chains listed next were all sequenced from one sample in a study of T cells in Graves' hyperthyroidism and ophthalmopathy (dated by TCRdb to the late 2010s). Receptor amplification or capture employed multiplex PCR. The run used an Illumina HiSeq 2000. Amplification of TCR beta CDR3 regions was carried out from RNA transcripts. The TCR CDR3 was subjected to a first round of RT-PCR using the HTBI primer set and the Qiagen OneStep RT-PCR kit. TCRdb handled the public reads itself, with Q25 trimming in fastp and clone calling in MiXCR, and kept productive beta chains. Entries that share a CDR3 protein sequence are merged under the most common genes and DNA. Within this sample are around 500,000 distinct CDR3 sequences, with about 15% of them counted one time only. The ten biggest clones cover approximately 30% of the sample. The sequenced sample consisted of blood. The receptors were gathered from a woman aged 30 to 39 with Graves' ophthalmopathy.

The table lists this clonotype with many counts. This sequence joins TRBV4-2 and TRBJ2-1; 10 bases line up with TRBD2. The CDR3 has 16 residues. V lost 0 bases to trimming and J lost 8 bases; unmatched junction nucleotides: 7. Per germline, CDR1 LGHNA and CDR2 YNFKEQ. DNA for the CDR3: TGTGCCAGCAGCCAAGATGTGGCTAGCGGGAGCCATGAGCAGTTCTTC. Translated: CASSQDVASGSHEQFF.

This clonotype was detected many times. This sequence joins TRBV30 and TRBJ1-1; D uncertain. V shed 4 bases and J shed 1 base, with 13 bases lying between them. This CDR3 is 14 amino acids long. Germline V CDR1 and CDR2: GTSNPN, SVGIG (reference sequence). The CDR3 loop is CAWTGYPWNTEAFF. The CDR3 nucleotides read TGTGCCTGGACCGGATATCCATGGAACACTGAAGCTTTCTTT.

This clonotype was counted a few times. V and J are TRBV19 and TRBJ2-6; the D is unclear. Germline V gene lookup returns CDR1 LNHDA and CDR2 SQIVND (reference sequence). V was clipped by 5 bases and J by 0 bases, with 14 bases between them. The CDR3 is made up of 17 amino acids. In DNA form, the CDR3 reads TGTGCCAGTAGTTCAGACGACTTCTACTCTGGGGCCAACGTCCTGACTTTC. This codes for CASSSDDFYSGANVLTF.

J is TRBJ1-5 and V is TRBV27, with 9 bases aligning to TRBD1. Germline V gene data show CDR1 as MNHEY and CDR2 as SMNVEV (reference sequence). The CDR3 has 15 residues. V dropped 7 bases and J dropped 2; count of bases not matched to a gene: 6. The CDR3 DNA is TGTGCCAGCACCGACAGGGGGGATGGCAATCAGCCCCAGCATTTT. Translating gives CASTDRGDGNQPQHF.

The CDR3 region has the DNA TGTGCCAGCAGCAAAAGCTCCTATAATTCACCCCTCCACTTT. Its protein product is CASSKSSYNSPLHF. This chain joins TRBV2 and TRBJ1-6; D remains unclear. V lost 6 bases and J 0 bases, leaving 6 bases between the germline ends. This CDR3 has 14 residues. Looked up from germline, CDR1 is SNHLY and CDR2 is FYNNEI.

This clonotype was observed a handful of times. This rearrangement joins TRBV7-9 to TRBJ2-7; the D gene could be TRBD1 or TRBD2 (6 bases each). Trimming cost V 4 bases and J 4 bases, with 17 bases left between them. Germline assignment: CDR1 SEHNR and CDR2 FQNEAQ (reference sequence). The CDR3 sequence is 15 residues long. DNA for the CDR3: TGTGCCAGCAGCTCCCCGGGCCAGGGGAGGTACGAGCAGTACTTC. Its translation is CASSSPGQGRYEQYF.

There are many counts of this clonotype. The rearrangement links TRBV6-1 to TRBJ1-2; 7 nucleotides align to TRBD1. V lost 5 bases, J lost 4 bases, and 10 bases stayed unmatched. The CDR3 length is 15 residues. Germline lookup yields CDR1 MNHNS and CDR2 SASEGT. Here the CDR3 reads CASSNTGAALYGYTF. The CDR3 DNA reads TGTGCCAGCAGTAACACAGGGGCCGCCCTCTATGGCTACACCTTC.

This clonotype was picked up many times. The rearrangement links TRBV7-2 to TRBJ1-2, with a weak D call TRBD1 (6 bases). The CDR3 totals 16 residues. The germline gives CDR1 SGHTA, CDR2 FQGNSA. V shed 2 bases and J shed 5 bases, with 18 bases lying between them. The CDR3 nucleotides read TGTGCCAGCAGCTTACGCTCGGGGGGCGCCCGTTATGGCTACACCTTC. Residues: CASSLRSGGARYGYTF.

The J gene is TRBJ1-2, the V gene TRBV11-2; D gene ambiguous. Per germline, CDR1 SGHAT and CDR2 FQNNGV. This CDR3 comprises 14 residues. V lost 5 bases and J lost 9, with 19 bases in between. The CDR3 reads CASSPSLGGVSYTF. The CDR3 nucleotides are TGTGCCAGCAGCCCCAGCCTGGGCGGGGTTAGCTACACCTTC.

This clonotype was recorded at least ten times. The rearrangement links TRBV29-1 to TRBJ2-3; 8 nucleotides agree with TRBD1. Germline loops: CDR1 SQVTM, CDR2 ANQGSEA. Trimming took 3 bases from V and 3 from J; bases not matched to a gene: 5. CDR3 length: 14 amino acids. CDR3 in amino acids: CSVDRRQGTDTQYF. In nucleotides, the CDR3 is TGCAGCGTTGACCGCCGACAGGGGACAGATACGCAGTATTTT.

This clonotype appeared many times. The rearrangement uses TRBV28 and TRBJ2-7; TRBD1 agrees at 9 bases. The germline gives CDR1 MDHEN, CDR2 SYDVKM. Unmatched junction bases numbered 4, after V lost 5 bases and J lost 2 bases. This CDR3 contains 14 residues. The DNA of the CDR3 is TGTGCCAGCAGTGTGGGACAGGGAACCTACGAGCAGTACTTC. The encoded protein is CASSVGQGTYEQYF.

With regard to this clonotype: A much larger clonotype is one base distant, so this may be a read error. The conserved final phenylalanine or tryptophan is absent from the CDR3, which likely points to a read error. CDR3 nucleotides: TGTGCCAGCAGCTTAGGGCCAGGGAGGGAGACCCAGTACTCC. Its protein is CASSLGPGRETQYS. The chain joins TRBV7-2 to TRBJ2-5, with D perhaps matching TRBD2 (6 bases). Germline CDR1 and CDR2: SGHTA and FQGNSA. V was cut by 1 base and J by 5 bases, with 11 bases left in between. The CDR3 totals 14 residues.

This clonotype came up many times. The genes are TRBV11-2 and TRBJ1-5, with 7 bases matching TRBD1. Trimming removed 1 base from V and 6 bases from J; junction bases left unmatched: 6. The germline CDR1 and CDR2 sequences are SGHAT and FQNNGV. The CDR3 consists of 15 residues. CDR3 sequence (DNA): TGTGCCAGCAGCTTAGGGACAGGACGGGGTCAGCCCCAGCATTTT. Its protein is CASSLGTGRGQPQHF.

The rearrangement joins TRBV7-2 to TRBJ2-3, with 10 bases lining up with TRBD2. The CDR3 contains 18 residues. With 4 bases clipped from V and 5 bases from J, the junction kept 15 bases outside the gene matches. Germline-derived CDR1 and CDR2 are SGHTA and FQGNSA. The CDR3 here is CASSSHLRAGGPGDTQYF. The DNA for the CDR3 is TGTGCCAGCAGCTCCCATCTTAGAGCGGGAGGGCCTGGAGATACGCAGTATTTT.

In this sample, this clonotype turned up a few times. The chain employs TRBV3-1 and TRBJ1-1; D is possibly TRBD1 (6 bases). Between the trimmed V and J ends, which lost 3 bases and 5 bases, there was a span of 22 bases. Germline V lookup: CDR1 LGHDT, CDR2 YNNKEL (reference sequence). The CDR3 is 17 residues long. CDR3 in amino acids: CASSQLPGTLYFTEAFF. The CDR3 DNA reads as TGTGCCAGCAGCCAGCTTCCCGGGACACTTTATTTTACTGAAGCTTTCTTT.

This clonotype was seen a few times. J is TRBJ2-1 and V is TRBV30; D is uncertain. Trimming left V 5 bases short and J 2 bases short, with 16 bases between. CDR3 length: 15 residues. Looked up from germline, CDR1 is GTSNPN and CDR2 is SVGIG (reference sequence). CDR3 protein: CAWGVSQEAYNEQFF. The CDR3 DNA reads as TGTGCCTGGGGGGTTTCCCAGGAAGCCTACAATGAGCAGTTCTTC.

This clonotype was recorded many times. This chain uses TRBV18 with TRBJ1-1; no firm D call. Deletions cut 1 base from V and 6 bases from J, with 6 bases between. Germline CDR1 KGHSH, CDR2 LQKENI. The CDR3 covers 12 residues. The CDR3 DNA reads TGTGCCAGCTCACCACTGTGGTCTGAAGCTTTCTTT. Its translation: CASSPLWSEAFF.

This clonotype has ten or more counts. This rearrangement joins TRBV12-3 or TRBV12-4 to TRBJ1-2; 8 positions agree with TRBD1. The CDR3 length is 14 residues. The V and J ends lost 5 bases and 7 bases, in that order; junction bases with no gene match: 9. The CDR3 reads CASSARTGPGGYTF. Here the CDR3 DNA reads TGTGCCAGCAGTGCGCGGACAGGGCCCGGTGGCTACACCTTC.

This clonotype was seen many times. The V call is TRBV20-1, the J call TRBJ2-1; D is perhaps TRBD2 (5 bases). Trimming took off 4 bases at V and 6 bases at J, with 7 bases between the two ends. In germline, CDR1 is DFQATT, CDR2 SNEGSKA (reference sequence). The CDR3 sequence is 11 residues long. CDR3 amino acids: CSAMTINEQFF. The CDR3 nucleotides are TGCAGTGCTATGACTATCAATGAGCAGTTCTTC.